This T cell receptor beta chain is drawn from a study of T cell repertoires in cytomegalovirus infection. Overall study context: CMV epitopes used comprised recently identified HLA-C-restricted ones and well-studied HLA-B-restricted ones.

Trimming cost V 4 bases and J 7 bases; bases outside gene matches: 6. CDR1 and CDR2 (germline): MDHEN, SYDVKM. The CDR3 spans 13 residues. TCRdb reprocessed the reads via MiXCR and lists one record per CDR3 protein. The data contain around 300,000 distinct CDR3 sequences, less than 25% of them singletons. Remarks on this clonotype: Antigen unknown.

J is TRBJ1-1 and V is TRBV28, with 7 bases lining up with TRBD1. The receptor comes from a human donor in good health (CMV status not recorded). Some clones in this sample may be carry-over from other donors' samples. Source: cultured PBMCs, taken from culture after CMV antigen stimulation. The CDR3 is CASSSGQDFEAFF. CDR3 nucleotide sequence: TGTGCCAGCAGTTCCGGACAGGATTTTGAAGCTTTCTTT.